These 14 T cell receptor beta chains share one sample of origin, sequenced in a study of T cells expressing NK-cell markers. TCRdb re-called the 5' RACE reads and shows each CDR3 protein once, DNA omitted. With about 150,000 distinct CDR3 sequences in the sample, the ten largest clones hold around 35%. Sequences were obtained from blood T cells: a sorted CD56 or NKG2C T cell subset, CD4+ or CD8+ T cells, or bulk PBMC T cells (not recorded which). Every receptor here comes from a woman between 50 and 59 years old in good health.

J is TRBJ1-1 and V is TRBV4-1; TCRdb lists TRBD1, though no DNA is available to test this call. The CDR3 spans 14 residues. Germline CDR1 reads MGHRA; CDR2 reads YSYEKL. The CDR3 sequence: CASSPPYWDTEAFF.

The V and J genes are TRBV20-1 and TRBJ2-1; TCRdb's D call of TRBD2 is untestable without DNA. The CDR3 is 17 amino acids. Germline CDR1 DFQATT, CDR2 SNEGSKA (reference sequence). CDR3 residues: CSAESGLAKNGYNEQFF.

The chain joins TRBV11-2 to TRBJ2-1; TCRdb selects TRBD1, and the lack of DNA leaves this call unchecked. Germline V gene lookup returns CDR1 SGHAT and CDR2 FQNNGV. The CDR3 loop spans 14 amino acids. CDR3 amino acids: CASSLPWIYNEQFF.

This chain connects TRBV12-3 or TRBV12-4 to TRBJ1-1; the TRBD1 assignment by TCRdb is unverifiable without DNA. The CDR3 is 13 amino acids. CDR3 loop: CASNIPRGTEAFF.

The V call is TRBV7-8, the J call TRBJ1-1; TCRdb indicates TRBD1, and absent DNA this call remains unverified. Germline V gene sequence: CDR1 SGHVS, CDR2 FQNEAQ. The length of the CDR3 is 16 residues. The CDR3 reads CASSPRGGSRNTEAFF.

CDR3: CSATKGGIGYEQYF. The chain recombines TRBV20-1 with TRBJ2-7; without DNA, the TCRdb call of TRBD1 cannot be checked. Looked up from germline, CDR1 is DFQATT and CDR2 is SNEGSKA (reference sequence). The CDR3 totals 14 residues.

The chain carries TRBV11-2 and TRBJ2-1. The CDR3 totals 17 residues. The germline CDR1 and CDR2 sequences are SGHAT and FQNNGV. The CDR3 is CASSLRPPSFSYNEQFF.

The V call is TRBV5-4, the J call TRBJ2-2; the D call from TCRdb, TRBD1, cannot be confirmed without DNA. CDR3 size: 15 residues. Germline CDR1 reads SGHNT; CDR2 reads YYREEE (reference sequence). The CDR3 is CASSYPDITGGELFF.

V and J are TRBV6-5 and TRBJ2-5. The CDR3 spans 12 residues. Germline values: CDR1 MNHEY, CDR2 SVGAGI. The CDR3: CASSYDQETQYF.

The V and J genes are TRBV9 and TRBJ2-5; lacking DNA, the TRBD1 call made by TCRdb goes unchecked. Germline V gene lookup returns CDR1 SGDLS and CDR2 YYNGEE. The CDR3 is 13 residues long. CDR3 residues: CASSVGGQETQYF.

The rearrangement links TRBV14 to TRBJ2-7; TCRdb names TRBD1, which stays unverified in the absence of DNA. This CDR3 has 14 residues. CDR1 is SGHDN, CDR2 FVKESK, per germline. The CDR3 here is CASSVSGGAYEQYF.

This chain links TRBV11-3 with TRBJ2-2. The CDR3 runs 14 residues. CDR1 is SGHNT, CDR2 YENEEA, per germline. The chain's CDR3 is CASSPRLYTGELFF.

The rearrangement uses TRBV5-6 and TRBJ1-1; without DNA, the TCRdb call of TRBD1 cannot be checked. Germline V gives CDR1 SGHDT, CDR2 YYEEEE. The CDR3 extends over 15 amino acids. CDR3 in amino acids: CASSLRVPWNTEAFF.

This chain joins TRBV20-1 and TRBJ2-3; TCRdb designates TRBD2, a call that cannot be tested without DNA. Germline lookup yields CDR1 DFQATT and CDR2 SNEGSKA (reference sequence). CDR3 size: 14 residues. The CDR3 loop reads CSALSLAELHTQYF.